What follows is one T cell receptor beta chain and its context. Its antigen target is currently unknown. There are no base qualities to consult, and no much larger clone falls within one base. This specimen belongs to a study of cytomegalovirus exposure and HLA in healthy donors (dated by TCRdb to the late 2010s). In the study overall: According to a later analysis, the 120 or so validation repertoires were produced on the same platform as the 666 repertoires of the first cohort. The aim of the study was to test whether cataloging public T cell receptors could identify signatures of past pathogen exposure. Along with the roughly 710-subject first cohort, a separate validation cohort of over a hundred different subjects was used. The study combined high-throughput TCR immunosequencing, statistical association of individual TCRs with disease status, and machine learning to predict cytomegalovirus infection status.

The paper's findings and limits, for the study overall: In the study, 150 to 200 TCR beta chains were listed as associated with cytomegalovirus. While some public TCRs were present in many individuals, most TCR sequences turned up only very rarely across donors. All 120 or so repertoires were used to score co-occurrence in the validation cohort in a later analysis, because that analysis had no HLA typing for the cohort. According to the authors, the approach could potentially be generalized to other disease states and immunological phenotypes. In vitro tests confirmed that three of the cytomegalovirus-associated TCR beta chains recognize cytomegalovirus antigens. A later analysis found that TCRs clustered in the first cohort also tended to co-occur in the 120 validation repertoires, with more than 90% of cluster scores above 0. In both the original and validation cohorts, the classifier was reported to diagnose cytomegalovirus status with high specificity and sensitivity.

Separate from the approximately 700-subject first cohort, the validation cohort of more than 90 subjects was the group to which the donors belonged. The library was obtained by the immunoSEQ multiplex PCR assay. As for how the authors treated the data: A statistical classification framework was developed to diagnose cytomegalovirus status using the catalog of TCR beta chain sequences. TCRdb holds this immuneACCESS table with in-frame rearrangements only. Some clones are missing; in checked studies, unresolved V genes explain under half, and the rest has no known cause. Clone size and V and J calls were adopted from that table, with D and trimming inferred from the DNA. Within this sample are some 100,000 clones, with 88% of them counted one time only. The biggest ten clones account for about 4.3% of the sample. Sequencing was performed on PBMCs. This TCR was recovered from a man younger than 35 in good health and CMV-seropositive.

The sequenced DNA is TGTGCCACCGCGGCCCAGACAGTGGGCCCCCTCCACTTT. It encodes CATAAQTVGPLHF. The chain is assembled from TRBV19 and TRBJ1-6, with TRBD1 perhaps the D gene, on 5 matching bases. Spanning cysteine to phenylalanine, the CDR3 consists of 13 amino acids. This entry keeps only the CDR3 DNA: 39 bases, framed from base 1. CDR1 LNHDA and CDR2 SQIVND are derived from the germline V gene (reference sequence). Between the V and J ends, shortened by 10 bases and 13 bases respectively, the junction contains 20 bases.